These T cell receptor beta chains were read from a single sample in a study of cytomegalovirus exposure and HLA in healthy donors. Clones were sequenced by immunoSEQ multiplex PCR, and TCRdb holds only the in-frame ones, with some missing. There are around 200,000 clones in the sample; roughly 85% occur only once, and around 1.8% lies in the top ten. The source material was PBMCs. These receptors all stem from a man younger than 35 in good health and CMV-seronegative. The CDR3 runs from the conserved cysteine through the conserved F or W. D genes are given only for firm matches. Size is stated for part of the rows, as once, few or many counts, or as a class when the clone is expanded.

d_call clone_size j_call v_call cdr3_aa cdr3_nt
. . TRBJ1-4 TRBV7-9 CASSLAQGPNEKLFF TGTGCCAGCAGCTTAGCCCAGGGTCCAAATGAAAAACTGTTTTTT
. . TRBJ1-3 TRBV28 CASSSKTGSSGNTIYF TGTGCCAGCAGCTCCAAAACGGGGAGCTCTGGAAACACCATATATTTT
. once TRBJ1-1 TRBV5-1 CASSLDRVNTEAFF TGCGCCAGCAGCTTGGACAGGGTGAACACTGAGGCTTTCTTT
TRBD2 . TRBJ2-7 TRBV28 CASASGSSYEQYF TGTGCCAGTGCTAGCGGGAGCTCCTACGAGCAGTACTTC
TRBD1 . TRBJ1-5 TRBV30 CAWTRDSYQPQHF TGTGCCTGGACCCGGGACAGCTATCAGCCCCAGCATTTT
. . TRBJ2-3 TRBV9 CASSVELGVLGRDTQYF TGTGCCAGCAGCGTAGAATTGGGAGTACTTGGGCGGGATACGCAGTATTTT
. . TRBJ2-2 TRBV6-1 CASSDTGQNTGELFF TGTGCCAGCAGTGACACAGGCCAGAACACCGGGGAGCTGTTTTTT
. few TRBJ2-7 TRBV7-2 CASSYPGSWGYEQYF TGTGCCAGCAGCTACCCGGGAAGTTGGGGCTACGAGCAGTACTTC
TRBD1 . TRBJ1-1 TRBV7-2 CASSLRQGSTEAFF TGTGCCAGCAGCCTCCGACAGGGGAGCACTGAAGCTTTCTTT
TRBD1 . TRBJ2-1 TRBV19 CASSIGDDRDYNEQFF TGTGCCAGTAGTATCGGGGATGACAGGGACTACAATGAGCAGTTCTTC
. . TRBJ2-3 TRBV5-6 CASSITGTDTQYF TGTGCCAGCAGCATTACAGGTACAGATACGCAGTATTTT
. . TRBJ1-5 TRBV7-8 CASSLAQGAGYSNQPQHF TGTGCCAGCAGCTTAGCCCAGGGAGCGGGGTATAGCAATCAGCCCCAGCATTTT
. . TRBJ2-1 TRBV5-1 CASSLAGSVEQFF TGCGCCAGCAGCTTGGCCGGGTCGGTTGAGCAGTTCTTC
. . TRBJ2-7 TRBV5-6 CASSRRETANYEQYF TGTGCCAGCAGCCGACGGGAGACAGCGAACTACGAGCAGTACTTC
. . TRBJ1-3 TRBV13 CASSPGLSGNTIYF TGTGCCAGCAGCCCAGGACTCTCTGGAAACACCATATATTTT
TRBD1 . TRBJ2-6 TRBV15 CATSQQGAGANVLTF TGTGCCACCAGCCAACAGGGGGCTGGGGCCAACGTCCTGACTTTC
TRBD2 few TRBJ2-1 TRBV12-5 CASGLLKGTSGVNEQFF TGTGCTAGTGGTTTGCTGAAGGGGACTAGCGGGGTAAATGAGCAGTTCTTC
. few TRBJ1-2 TRBV9 CASSVDILGGYTF TGTGCCAGCAGCGTAGACATATTGGGCGGCTACACCTTC
TRBD2 . TRBJ2-5 TRBV19 CASSIRLQSGGGRETQYF TGTGCCAGTAGTATACGCCTCCAGTCCGGGGGCGGGAGGGAGACCCAGTACTTC
TRBD1 . TRBJ1-1 TRBV15 CATSRDQTGWAEAFF TGTGCCACCAGCAGAGATCAGACAGGGTGGGCTGAAGCTTTCTTT
TRBD2 . TRBJ2-7 TRBV2 CASSIPSVTSGSSPYEQYF TGTGCCAGCAGTATTCCTTCAGTCACTAGCGGGAGTAGCCCCTACGAGCAGTACTTC
TRBD1 . TRBJ1-1 TRBV5-4 CASSLRQGTEAFF TGTGCCAGCAGCCTTCGACAGGGGACTGAAGCTTTCTTT
. . TRBJ2-1 TRBV4-2 CASSYGGNEQFF TGTGCCAGCAGTTACGGGGGCAATGAGCAGTTCTTC
. . TRBJ2-1 TRBV28 CASSVVTDYNEQFF TGTGCCAGCAGCGTAGTTACCGATTACAATGAGCAGTTCTTC
. . TRBJ1-5 TRBV2 CASRPGHSNQPQHF TGTGCCAGCAGACCGGGACATAGCAATCAGCCCCAGCATTTT
. . TRBJ2-5 TRBV10-3 CAIGQKWGETQYF TGTGCCATCGGACAGAAGTGGGGAGAGACCCAGTACTTC
TRBD1 once TRBJ2-7 TRBV12-5 CASGLVTGGYEQYF TGTGCTAGTGGTTTGGTAACAGGGGGATACGAGCAGTACTTC
. . TRBJ1-4 TRBV19 CASVAGGSEKLFF TGTGCCAGTGTGGCGGGGGGGAGCGAAAAACTGTTTTTT
TRBD2 . TRBJ2-3 TRBV7-6 CASSLGPTSGGTDTQYF TGTGCCAGCAGCTTAGGCCCGACTAGCGGGGGGACAGATACGCAGTATTTT
. . TRBJ1-2 TRBV7-9 CASSLGGRNYGYTF TGTGCCAGCAGCTTAGGTGGCCGAAACTATGGCTACACCTTC
TRBD1 . TRBJ2-5 TRBV19 CASSLLSPGQGARETQYF TGTGCCAGTAGTTTACTATCTCCGGGACAGGGGGCAAGAGAAACCCAGTACTTC
TRBD1 . TRBJ1-5 TRBV27 CASSQGAHQPQHF TGTGCCAGCAGTCAGGGGGCGCATCAGCCCCAGCATTTT
. . TRBJ1-1 TRBV11-2 CASSLGRVANTEAFF TGTGCCAGCAGCTTAGGCAGGGTGGCGAACACTGAAGCTTTCTTT
. . TRBJ1-5 TRBV7-2 CASSFKGRGNQPQHF TGTGCCAGCAGCTTTAAGGGTAGAGGGAATCAGCCCCAGCATTTT
. . TRBJ1-2 TRBV27 CASSLRGNYGYTF TGTGCCAGCAGTTTGCGGGGTAACTATGGCTACACCTTC
TRBD2 once TRBJ2-1 TRBV5-4 CASSSIAGAKNEQFF TGTGCCAGCAGCTCAATAGCGGGGGCGAAGAATGAGCAGTTCTTC
. . TRBJ2-3 TRBV2 CASSVSPLDTQYF TGTGCCAGCAGTGTAAGCCCCCTGGATACGCAGTATTTT
. . TRBJ2-5 TRBV7-2 CASSLVADKETQYF TGTGCCAGCAGCTTAGTAGCGGATAAAGAGACCCAGTACTTC
. . TRBJ2-7 TRBV6-1 CASLRDIQFPYEQYF TGTGCCAGCCTCCGGGACATACAATTCCCCTACGAGCAGTACTTC
. . TRBJ2-3 TRBV4-1 CASSQDGRTDTQYF TGCGCCAGCAGCCAAGATGGGCGCACAGATACGCAGTATTTT
. . TRBJ2-5 TRBV30 CAWSVGGVVRGTQYF TGTGCCTGGAGTGTCGGGGGTGTTGTACGAGGGACCCAGTACTTC
. . TRBJ2-1 TRBV9 CASSEIGSTYNEQFF TGTGCCAGCAGCGAGATCGGTAGCACCTACAATGAGCAGTTCTTC
. . TRBJ2-3 TRBV5-8 CASTSAGGADTQYF TGTGCCAGCACCTCAGCCGGGGGTGCAGATACGCAGTATTTT
. few TRBJ2-5 TRBV30 CAWRNQGFRETQYF TGTGCCTGGAGGAACCAGGGGTTTCGGGAGACCCAGTACTTC
TRBD1 . TRBJ1-1 TRBV5-4 CASSPRSTGGTMNTEAFF TGTGCCAGCAGCCCCCGATCGACAGGGGGAACTATGAACACTGAAGCTTTCTTT
. . TRBJ1-5 TRBV10-3 CAISAAGVSQPQHF TGTGCCATCAGTGCCGCGGGGGTGAGTCAGCCCCAGCATTTT
. few TRBJ2-3 TRBV6-1 CASSEGWGTSTDTQYF TGTGCCAGCAGTGAGGGCTGGGGGACAAGCACAGATACGCAGTATTTT
TRBD1 . TRBJ2-3 TRBV29-1 CSGEGQATDTQYF TGCAGCGGAGAAGGACAGGCCACAGATACGCAGTATTTT